This T cell receptor beta chain originates from a study of T cell responses to AZD1222 COVID-19 vaccine. Notes on the study in general: Nearly half of spike-specific TCRs reportedly target unmutated variant regions.

On this clone itself: Its antigen is not known.

Assay: immunoSEQ multiplex PCR; the TCRdb copy retains only in-frame clones and omits some. The sample comprises about 93,000 clones, 65% to 90% of which are singletons, and approximately 6.8% rests with the top ten. The sample consisted of peripheral blood, taken on day 0 of AZD1222 vaccination. The clonotype was recovered from an adult in good health.

DNA of the CDR3: TGTGCCAGCAGCGGCTCAGGGCCACATATACACTACACCTTC. It codes for CASSGSGPHIHYTF. The chain has TRBV9 and TRBJ1-2; tentatively, D is TRBD1 (5 bases). Germline values: CDR1 SGDLS, CDR2 YYNGEE. Between the trimmed V and J ends, which lost 3 bases and 10 bases, there was a span of 19 bases. This CDR3 region has 14 residues.